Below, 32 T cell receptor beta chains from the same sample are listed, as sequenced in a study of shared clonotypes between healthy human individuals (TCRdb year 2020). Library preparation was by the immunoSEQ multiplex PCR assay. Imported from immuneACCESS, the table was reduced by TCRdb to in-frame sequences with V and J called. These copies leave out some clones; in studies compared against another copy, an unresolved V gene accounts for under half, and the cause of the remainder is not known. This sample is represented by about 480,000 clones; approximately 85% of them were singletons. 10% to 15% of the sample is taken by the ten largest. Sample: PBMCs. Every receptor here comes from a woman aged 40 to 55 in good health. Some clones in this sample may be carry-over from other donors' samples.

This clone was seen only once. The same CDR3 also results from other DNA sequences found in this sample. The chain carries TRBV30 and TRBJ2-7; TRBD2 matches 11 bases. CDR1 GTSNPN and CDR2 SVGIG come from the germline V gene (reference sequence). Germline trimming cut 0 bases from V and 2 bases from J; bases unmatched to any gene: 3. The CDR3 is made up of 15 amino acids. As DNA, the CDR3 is TGTGCCTGGAGTGTTGGACTAGCGGGCCCCTACGAGCAGTACTTC. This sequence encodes CAWSVGLAGPYEQYF.

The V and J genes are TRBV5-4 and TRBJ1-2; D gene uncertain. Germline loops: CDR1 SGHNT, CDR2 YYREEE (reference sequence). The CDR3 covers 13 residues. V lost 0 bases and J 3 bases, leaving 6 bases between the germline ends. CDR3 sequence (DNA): TGTGCCAGCAGCTTGGAACTGTACTATGGCTACACCTTC. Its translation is CASSLELYYGYTF.

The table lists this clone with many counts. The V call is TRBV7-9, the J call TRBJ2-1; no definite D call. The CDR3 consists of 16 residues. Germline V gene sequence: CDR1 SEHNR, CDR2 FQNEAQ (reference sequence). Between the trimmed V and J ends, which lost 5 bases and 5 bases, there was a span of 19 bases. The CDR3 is CASSAFIAGPHNEQFF. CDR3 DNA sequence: TGTGCCAGCAGCGCATTTATTGCAGGCCCTCACAATGAGCAGTTCTTC.

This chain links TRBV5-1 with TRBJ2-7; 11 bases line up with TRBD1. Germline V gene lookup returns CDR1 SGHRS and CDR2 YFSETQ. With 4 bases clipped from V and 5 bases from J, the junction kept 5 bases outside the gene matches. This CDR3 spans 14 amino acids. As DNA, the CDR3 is TGCGCCAGCAGCCCGGGACAGGGGGTCAACGAGCAGTACTTC. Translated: CASSPGQGVNEQYF.

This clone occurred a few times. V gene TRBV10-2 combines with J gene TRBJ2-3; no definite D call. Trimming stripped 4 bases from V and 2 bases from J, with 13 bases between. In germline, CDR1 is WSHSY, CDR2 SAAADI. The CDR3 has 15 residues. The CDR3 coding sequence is TGCGCCAGCAGTGGCGATAGTCTTTTCACAGATACGCAGTATTTT. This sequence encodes CASSGDSLFTDTQYF.

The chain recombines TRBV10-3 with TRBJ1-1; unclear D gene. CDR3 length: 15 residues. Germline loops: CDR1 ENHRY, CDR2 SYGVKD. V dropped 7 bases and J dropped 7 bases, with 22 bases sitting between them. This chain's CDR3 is CAIKKSDGAAGEAFF. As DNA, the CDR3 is TGTGCCATCAAAAAATCCGACGGCGCAGCCGGTGAAGCTTTCTTT.

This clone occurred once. Here the CDR3 reads CASSLFGTGVEKLFF. The CDR3 DNA is TGTGCCAGCAGCTTATTTGGGACAGGGGTTGAAAAACTGTTTTTT. The chain couples TRBV7-9 to TRBJ1-4; 10 nucleotides align to TRBD1. V lost 2 bases, J lost 7 bases, and 4 bases stayed unmatched. The germline gives CDR1 SEHNR, CDR2 FQNEAQ (reference sequence). This CDR3 region has 15 residues.

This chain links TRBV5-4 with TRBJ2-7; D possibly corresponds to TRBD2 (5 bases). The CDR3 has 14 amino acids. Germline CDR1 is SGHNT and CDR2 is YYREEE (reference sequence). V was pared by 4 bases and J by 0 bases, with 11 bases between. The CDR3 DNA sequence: TGTGCCAGCAGCCCTGAGGGTAACTCCTACGAGCAGTACTTC. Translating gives CASSPEGNSYEQYF.

Here the CDR3 DNA reads TGTGCCAGCAGCTTATGGGGGGGAACAGATACGCAGTATTTT. This codes for CASSLWGGTDTQYF. The chain uses TRBV7-2 and TRBJ2-3, with 7 bases identical to TRBD2. With V trimmed by 2 bases and J by 3 bases, 2 bases remained unmatched. This CDR3 has 14 residues. Germline V lookup: CDR1 SGHTA, CDR2 FQGNSA.

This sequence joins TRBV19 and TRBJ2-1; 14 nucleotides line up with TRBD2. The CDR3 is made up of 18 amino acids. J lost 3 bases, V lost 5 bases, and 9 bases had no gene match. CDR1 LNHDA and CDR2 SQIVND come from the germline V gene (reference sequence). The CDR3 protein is CASSERLAGGNRYNEQFF. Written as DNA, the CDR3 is TGTGCCAGTAGTGAGCGACTAGCGGGAGGGAACCGCTACAATGAGCAGTTCTTC.

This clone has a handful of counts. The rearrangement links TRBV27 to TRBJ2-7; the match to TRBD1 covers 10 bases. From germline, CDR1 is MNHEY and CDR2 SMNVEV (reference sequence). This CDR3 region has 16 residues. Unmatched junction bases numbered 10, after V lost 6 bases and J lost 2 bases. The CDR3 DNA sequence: TGTGCCAGCAGGGACAGGGGGTGGGGGGAAACCTACGAGCAGTACTTC. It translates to CASRDRGWGETYEQYF.

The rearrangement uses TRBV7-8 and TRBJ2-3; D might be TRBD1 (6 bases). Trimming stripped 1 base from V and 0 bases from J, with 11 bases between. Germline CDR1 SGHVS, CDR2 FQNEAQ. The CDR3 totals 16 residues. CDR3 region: CASSLGAGASTDTQYF. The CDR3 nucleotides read TGTGCCAGCAGCTTAGGGGCAGGGGCTAGCACAGATACGCAGTATTTT.

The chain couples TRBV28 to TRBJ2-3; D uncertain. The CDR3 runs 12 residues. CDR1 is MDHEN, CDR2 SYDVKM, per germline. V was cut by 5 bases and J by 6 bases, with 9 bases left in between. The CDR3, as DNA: TGTGCCAGCAGTCTTTTTGTGGATACGCAGTATTTT. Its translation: CASSLFVDTQYF.

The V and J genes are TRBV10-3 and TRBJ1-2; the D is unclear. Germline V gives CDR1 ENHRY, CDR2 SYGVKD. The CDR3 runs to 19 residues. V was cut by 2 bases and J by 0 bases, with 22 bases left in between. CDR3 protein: CAISEKVATPLIANYGYTF. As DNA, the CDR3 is TGTGCCATCAGTGAGAAGGTCGCCACCCCATTGATAGCTAACTATGGCTACACCTTC.

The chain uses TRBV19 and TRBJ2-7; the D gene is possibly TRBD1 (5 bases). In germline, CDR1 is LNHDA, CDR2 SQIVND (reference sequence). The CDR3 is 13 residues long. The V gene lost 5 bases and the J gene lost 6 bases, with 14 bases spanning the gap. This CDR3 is CASSAQGLGEQYF. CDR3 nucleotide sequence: TGTGCCAGTAGTGCGCAGGGCCTGGGCGAGCAGTACTTC.

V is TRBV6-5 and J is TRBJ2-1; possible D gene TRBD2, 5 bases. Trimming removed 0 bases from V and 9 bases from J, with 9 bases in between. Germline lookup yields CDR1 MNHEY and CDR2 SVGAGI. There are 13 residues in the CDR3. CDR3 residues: CASSYSGSIEQFF. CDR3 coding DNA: TGTGCCAGCAGTTACTCGGGGAGCATTGAGCAGTTCTTC.

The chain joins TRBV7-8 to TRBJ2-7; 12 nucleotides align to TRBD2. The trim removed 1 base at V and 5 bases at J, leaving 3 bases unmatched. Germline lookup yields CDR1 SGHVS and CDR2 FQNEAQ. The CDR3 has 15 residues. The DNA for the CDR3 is TGTGCCAGCAGCTTAGGGACTAGCGGGATAAACGAGCAGTACTTC. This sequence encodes CASSLGTSGINEQYF.

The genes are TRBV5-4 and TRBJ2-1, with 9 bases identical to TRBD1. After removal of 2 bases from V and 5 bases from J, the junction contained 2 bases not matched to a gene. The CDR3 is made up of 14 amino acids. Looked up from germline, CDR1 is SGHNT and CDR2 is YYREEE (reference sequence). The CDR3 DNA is TGTGCCAGCAGCTTACAGGGGGCCAACAATGAGCAGTTCTTC. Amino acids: CASSLQGANNEQFF.

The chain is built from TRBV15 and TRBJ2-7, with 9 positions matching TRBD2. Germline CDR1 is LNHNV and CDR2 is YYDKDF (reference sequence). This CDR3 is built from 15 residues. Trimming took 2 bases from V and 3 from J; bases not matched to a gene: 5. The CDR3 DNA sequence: TGTGCCACCAGCAGACTGACTAGCGGAAACTACGAGCAGTACTTC. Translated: CATSRLTSGNYEQYF.

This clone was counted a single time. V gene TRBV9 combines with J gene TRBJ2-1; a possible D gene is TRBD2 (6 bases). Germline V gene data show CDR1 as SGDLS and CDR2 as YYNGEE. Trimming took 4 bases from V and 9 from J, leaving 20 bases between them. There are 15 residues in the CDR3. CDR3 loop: CASSPRGGLAGEQFF. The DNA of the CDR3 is TGTGCCAGCAGCCCCCGAGGAGGGCTCGCCGGTGAGCAGTTCTTC.

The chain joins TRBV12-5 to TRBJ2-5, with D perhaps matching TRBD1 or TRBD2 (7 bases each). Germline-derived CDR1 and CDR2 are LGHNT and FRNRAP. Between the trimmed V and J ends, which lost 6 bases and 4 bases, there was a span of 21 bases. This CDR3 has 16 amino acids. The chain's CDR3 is CASGPGGRGPRETQYF. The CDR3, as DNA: TGTGCTAGTGGCCCCGGGGGGAGGGGGCCGCGAGAGACCCAGTACTTC.

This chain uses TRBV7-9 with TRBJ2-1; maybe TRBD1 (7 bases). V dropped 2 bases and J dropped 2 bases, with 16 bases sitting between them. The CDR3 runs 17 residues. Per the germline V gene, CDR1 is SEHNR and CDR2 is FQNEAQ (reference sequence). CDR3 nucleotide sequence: TGTGCCAGCAGCTTATCGCCCCAGGGGGGCCCCTACAATGAGCAGTTCTTC. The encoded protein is CASSLSPQGGPYNEQFF.

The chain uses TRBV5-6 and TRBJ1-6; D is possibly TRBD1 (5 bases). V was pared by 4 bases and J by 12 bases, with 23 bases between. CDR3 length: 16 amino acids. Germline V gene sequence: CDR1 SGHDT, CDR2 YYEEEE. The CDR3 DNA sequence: TGTGCCAGCAGCAAAATCAGGGAGGGAGGGTTCGGACCCCTCCACTTT. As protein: CASSKIREGGFGPLHF.

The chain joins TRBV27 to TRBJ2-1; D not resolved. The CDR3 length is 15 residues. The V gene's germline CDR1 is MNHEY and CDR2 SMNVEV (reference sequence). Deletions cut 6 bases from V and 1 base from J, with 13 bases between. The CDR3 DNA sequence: TGTGCCAGCAGCTCGAGGCCACCGTCCTACAATGAGCAGTTCTTC. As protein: CASSSRPPSYNEQFF.

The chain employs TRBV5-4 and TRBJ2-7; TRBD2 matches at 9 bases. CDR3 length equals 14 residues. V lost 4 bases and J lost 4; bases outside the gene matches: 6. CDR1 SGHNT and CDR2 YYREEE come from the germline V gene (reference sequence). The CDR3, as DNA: TGTGCCAGCAGCCCAGCGGGAGGACGGTACGAGCAGTACTTC. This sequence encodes CASSPAGGRYEQYF.

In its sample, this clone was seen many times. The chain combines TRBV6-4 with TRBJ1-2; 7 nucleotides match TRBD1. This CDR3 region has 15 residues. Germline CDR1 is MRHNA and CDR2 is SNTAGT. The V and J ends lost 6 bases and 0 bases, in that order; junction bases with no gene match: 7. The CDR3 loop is CASSPTGFSNYGYTF. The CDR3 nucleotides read TGTGCCAGCAGCCCGACAGGGTTTTCTAACTATGGCTACACCTTC.

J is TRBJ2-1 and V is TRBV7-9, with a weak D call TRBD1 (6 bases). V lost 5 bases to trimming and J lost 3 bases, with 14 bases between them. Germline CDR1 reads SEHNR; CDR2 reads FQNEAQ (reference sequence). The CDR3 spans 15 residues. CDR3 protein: CASSRGGQSYNEQFF. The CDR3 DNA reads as TGTGCCAGCAGCAGAGGGGGTCAGAGCTACAATGAGCAGTTCTTC. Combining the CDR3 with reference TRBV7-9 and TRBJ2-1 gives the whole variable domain DTGVSQNPRHKITKRGQNVTFRCDPISEHNRLYWYRQTLGQGPEFLTYFQNEAQLEKSRLLSDRFSAERPKGSFSTLEIQRTEQGDSAMYLCASSRGGQSYNEQFFGPGTRLTVL.

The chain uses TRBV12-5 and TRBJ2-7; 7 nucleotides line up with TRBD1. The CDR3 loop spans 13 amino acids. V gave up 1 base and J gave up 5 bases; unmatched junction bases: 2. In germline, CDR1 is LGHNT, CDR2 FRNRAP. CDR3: CASGLAGTDEQYF. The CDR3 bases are TGTGCTAGTGGTTTGGCTGGGACAGACGAGCAGTACTTC.

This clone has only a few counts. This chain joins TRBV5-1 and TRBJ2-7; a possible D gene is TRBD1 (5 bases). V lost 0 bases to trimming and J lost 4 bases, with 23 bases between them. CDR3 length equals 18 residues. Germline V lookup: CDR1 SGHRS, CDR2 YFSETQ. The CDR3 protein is CASSLGKSPIRRGYEQYF. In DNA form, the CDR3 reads TGCGCCAGCAGCTTGGGGAAGTCCCCCATCCGAAGGGGTTACGAGCAGTACTTC.

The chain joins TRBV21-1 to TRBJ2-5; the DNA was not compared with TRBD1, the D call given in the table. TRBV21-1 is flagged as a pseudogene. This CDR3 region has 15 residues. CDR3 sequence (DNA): TGTGCCAGCAGCCAAAAGACAGGGCGTGGGGAGACCCAGTACTTC. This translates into CASSQKTGRGETQYF.

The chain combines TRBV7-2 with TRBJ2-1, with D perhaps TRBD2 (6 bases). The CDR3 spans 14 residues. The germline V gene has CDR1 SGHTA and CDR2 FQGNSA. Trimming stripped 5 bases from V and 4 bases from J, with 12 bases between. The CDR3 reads CASSLPGGYNEQFF. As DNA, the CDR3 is TGTGCCAGCAGCCTTCCCGGGGGTTACAATGAGCAGTTCTTC.

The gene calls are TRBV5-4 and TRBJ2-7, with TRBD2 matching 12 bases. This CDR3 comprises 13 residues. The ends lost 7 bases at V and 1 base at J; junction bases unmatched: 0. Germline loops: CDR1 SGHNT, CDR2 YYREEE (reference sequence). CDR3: CASGLAGSYEQYF. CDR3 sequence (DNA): TGTGCCAGCGGACTAGCGGGATCCTACGAGCAGTACTTC.